A single sample gave rise to the 24 T cell receptor beta chains below, sequenced in a study of blood T cell repertoires in COVID-19. The assay was immunoSEQ multiplex PCR, and TCRdb's table has in-frame clones only and misses some. The table lists about 220,000 clones, around 80% of them singletons. The sequenced material came from peripheral blood. The receptors stem from a woman between 50 and 59 years old with acute or convalescent COVID-19.

This chain connects TRBV10-3 to TRBJ2-3; a weak D match, TRBD1 (5 bases). Germline CDR1 reads ENHRY; CDR2 reads SYGVKD. V shed 3 bases and J shed 3 bases, with 16 bases lying between them. CDR3 length: 16 residues. DNA for the CDR3: TGTGCCATCAGTGACTACAGGAACCTTGGGACAGATACGCAGTATTTT. Its protein is CAISDYRNLGTDTQYF.

The CDR3 here is CSASESAGGYNSPLHF. In DNA, the CDR3 is TGCAGTGCTAGTGAGAGTGCAGGGGGTTATAATTCACCCCTCCACTTT. The V and J genes are TRBV20-1 and TRBJ1-6; 7 bases match TRBD1. CDR3 length: 16 amino acids. Unmatched junction bases numbered 9, after V lost 3 bases and J lost 4 bases. Germline CDR1 DFQATT, CDR2 SNEGSKA (reference sequence).

The chain is built from TRBV19 and TRBJ1-1; D may be TRBD1 (5 bases). V lost 5 bases to trimming and J lost 3 bases, with 16 bases between them. CDR3 length: 15 amino acids. Germline lookup yields CDR1 LNHDA and CDR2 SQIVND (reference sequence). The CDR3 sequence is CASSPIRARDTEAFF. In DNA, the CDR3 is TGTGCCAGTAGTCCCATCAGGGCCAGGGACACTGAAGCTTTCTTT. The variable domain in full, with the rest retrieved from reference TRBV19 and TRBJ1-1, is DGGITQSPKYLFRKEGQNVTLSCEQNLNHDAMYWYRQDPGQGLRLIYYSQIVNDFQKGDIAEGYSVSREKKESFPLTVTSAQKNPTAFYLCASSPIRARDTEAFFGQGTRLTVV.

The chain has TRBV27 and TRBJ2-1; 7 nucleotides agree with TRBD1. Losses at the gene ends were 2 bases for V and 0 bases for J; bases not matched to a gene: 4. The germline V gene has CDR1 MNHEY and CDR2 SMNVEV (reference sequence). The CDR3 has 16 amino acids. In DNA, the CDR3 is TGTGCCAGCAGTTTAGAGGGGGCTCACTCCTACAATGAGCAGTTCTTC. Its translation is CASSLEGAHSYNEQFF.

V gene TRBV4-1 combines with J gene TRBJ2-3; D unclear. Trimming took 2 bases from V and 1 from J, leaving 13 bases between them. The CDR3 is 16 amino acids. CDR1 is MGHRA and CDR2 is YSYEKL in the germline V gene. The CDR3, as DNA: TGCGCCAGCAGCCAATACACCAGAGGCGGCACAGATACGCAGTATTTT. Protein: CASSQYTRGGTDTQYF.

V is TRBV3-1 (or the pseudogene TRBV3-2) and J is TRBJ2-5, with a weak D call TRBD2 (6 bases). V dropped 2 bases and J dropped 5 bases, with 15 bases sitting between them. Germline CDR1 and CDR2: LGHDT and YNNKEL (reference sequence). The CDR3 has 15 residues. The CDR3 reads CASSQSGPSGETQYF. The CDR3 coding sequence is TGTGCCAGCAGCCAAAGCGGCCCCAGCGGGGAGACCCAGTACTTC.

The chain employs TRBV18 and TRBJ2-7, with D maybe TRBD2 (6 bases). In germline, CDR1 is KGHSH, CDR2 LQKENI. V was pared by 0 bases and J by 8 bases, with 20 bases between. This CDR3 contains 16 residues. The chain's CDR3 is CASSPPELADPSKQYF. The CDR3 coding sequence is TGTGCCAGCTCACCACCGGAACTAGCAGACCCATCAAAGCAGTACTTC.

V and J are TRBV5-1 and TRBJ2-1; D is possibly TRBD2 (5 bases). Germline lookup yields CDR1 SGHRS and CDR2 YFSETQ. Trimming cost V 2 bases and J 5 bases, with 20 bases left between them. There are 17 residues in the CDR3. The CDR3 DNA sequence: TGCGCCAGCAGCTTCCTAGGGTCCGGGGATGTTCACAATGAGCAGTTCTTC. Amino acid sequence: CASSFLGSGDVHNEQFF.

The rearrangement uses TRBV4-2 and TRBJ2-1, with 13 positions matching TRBD2. Per the germline V gene, CDR1 is LGHNA and CDR2 is YNFKEQ. V lost 2 bases, J lost 8 bases, and 6 bases stayed unmatched. This CDR3 region has 16 residues. The CDR3: CASSQRGLAGEDEQFF. The CDR3 bases are TGTGCCAGCAGCCAACGTGGACTAGCGGGAGAGGATGAGCAGTTCTTC.

V and J are TRBV5-1 and TRBJ1-1; 9 nucleotides match TRBD1. CDR1 SGHRS and CDR2 YFSETQ come from the germline V gene. This CDR3 has 19 amino acids. The junction had 12 bases not matched to a gene; V was cut back by 0 bases and J by 0 bases. In DNA form, the CDR3 reads TGCGCCAGCAGCTTGGCCGGGACAGGGCCCCAAGGTATGAACACTGAAGCTTTCTTT. It translates to CASSLAGTGPQGMNTEAFF.

This clone occurred a few times. The chain employs TRBV3-1 (or the pseudogene TRBV3-2) and TRBJ2-2, with 7 bases that match TRBD2. The CDR3 runs to 15 residues. The V gene end was trimmed by 1 base and the J gene end by 5 bases; junction bases not matched to a gene: 4. Looked up from germline, CDR1 is LGHDT and CDR2 is YNNKEL (reference sequence). The CDR3, as DNA: TGTGCCAGCAGCCAAGGCGGGAGAGGGACCGGGGAGCTGTTTTTT. Protein: CASSQGGRGTGELFF.

This chain links TRBV9 with TRBJ2-1, with 8 bases aligning to TRBD2. V shed 4 bases, J shed 10 bases, and the junction held 10 bases outside the gene matches. The CDR3 length is 14 residues. Germline assignment: CDR1 SGDLS and CDR2 YYNGEE. The CDR3 protein is CASSSTRGGAEQFF. CDR3 nucleotides: TGTGCCAGCAGCTCAACCCGGGGGGGGGCCGAGCAGTTCTTC.

This chain uses TRBV5-6 with TRBJ1-2; 7 nucleotides line up with TRBD1. Germline V gene lookup returns CDR1 SGHDT and CDR2 YYEEEE. With 0 bases clipped from V and 4 bases from J, the junction kept 6 bases outside the gene matches. The CDR3 covers 15 residues. This chain's CDR3 is CASSLVEGAGYGYTF. CDR3 sequence (DNA): TGTGCCAGCAGCTTGGTTGAGGGGGCAGGCTATGGCTACACCTTC.

The rearrangement uses TRBV5-1 and TRBJ2-7; 10 bases line up with TRBD2. The CDR3 sequence is 16 residues long. The V gene's germline CDR1 is SGHRS and CDR2 YFSETQ. With 4 bases clipped from V and 5 bases from J, the junction kept 12 bases outside the gene matches. CDR3 in DNA: TGCGCCAGCAGCCCGGGGGGAAATAGCGGGAGGCACGAGCAGTACTTC. The encoded protein is CASSPGGNSGRHEQYF.

This chain connects TRBV29-1 to TRBJ1-5; 7 bases fit TRBD1. J gave up 3 bases and V 2 bases, and 4 bases lay outside the gene matches. This CDR3 region has 14 residues. Germline assignment: CDR1 SQVTM and CDR2 ANQGSEA. This chain's CDR3 is CSVEQGVYNQPQHF. As DNA, the CDR3 is TGCAGCGTTGAACAGGGGGTTTACAATCAGCCCCAGCATTTT.

The chain couples TRBV5-8 to TRBJ1-1; no firm D call. V gave up 5 bases and J gave up 5 bases, with 19 bases separating them. The CDR3 is made up of 15 amino acids. The germline CDR1 and CDR2 sequences are SGHTS and YDEGEE. CDR3 loop: CASSPGRARGTEAFF. For the CDR3, the DNA is TGTGCCAGCAGTCCCGGGAGGGCGAGAGGGACTGAAGCTTTCTTT.

V usage is TRBV30 and J usage is TRBJ2-7; 16 bases agree with TRBD2. The CDR3 loop spans 18 amino acids. CDR1 and CDR2 (germline): GTSNPN, SVGIG (reference sequence). The J segment lost 6 bases and the V segment lost 1 base, leaving 12 bases of the junction unmatched. The CDR3 sequence: CAWSGGLAGGRVTTEQYF. The CDR3 coding sequence is TGTGCCTGGAGTGGGGGACTAGCGGGAGGGAGGGTTACGACCGAGCAGTACTTC.

V gene TRBV5-1 combines with J gene TRBJ1-2; D may be TRBD1 (5 bases). This CDR3 is built from 14 residues. The V and J ends lost 4 bases and 6 bases respectively, with 16 bases between them. CDR1 is SGHRS and CDR2 is YFSETQ in the germline V gene. The CDR3 region is CASSPDRINDGYTF. The CDR3 DNA sequence: TGCGCCAGCAGCCCCGACAGAATCAACGATGGCTACACCTTC.

The chain carries TRBV6-5 and TRBJ1-2; 10 positions match TRBD1. CDR1 and CDR2 (germline): MNHEY, SVGAGI. The CDR3 is made up of 14 amino acids. V lost 6 bases to trimming and J lost 6 bases; unmatched junction nucleotides: 7. The CDR3 spells CASSIRTGGNGYTF. In DNA, the CDR3 is TGTGCCAGCAGCATAAGGACAGGGGGGAATGGCTACACCTTC.

Of note for this clone: Other nucleotide sequences from this sample produce the same CDR3. The J gene is TRBJ2-7, the V gene TRBV5-1; 15 nucleotides match TRBD2. Germline V gene data show CDR1 as SGHRS and CDR2 as YFSETQ. The V and J ends lost 4 bases and 0 bases, in that order; junction bases with no gene match: 5. There are 17 residues in the CDR3. The chain's CDR3 is CASSPGTSGRTSYEQYF. DNA for the CDR3: TGCGCCAGCAGCCCCGGGACTAGCGGGAGGACCTCCTACGAGCAGTACTTC.

This clone has only one observation. The J gene is TRBJ1-5, the V gene TRBV15, with D possibly being TRBD1 (6 bases). With 8 bases removed from V and 4 bases from J, the gap between germline ends came to 18 bases. CDR3 size: 15 residues. The germline V gene encodes CDR1 LNHNV and CDR2 YYDKDF (reference sequence). CDR3 in amino acids: CATRAVPQGNQPQHF. CDR3 DNA: TGTGCCACCCGAGCCGTACCACAGGGAAATCAGCCCCAGCATTTT. Together with reference TRBV15 and TRBJ1-5, the CDR3 gives the full variable domain: DAMVIQNPRYQVTQFGKPVTLSCSQTLNHNVMYWYQQKSSQAPKLLFHYYDKDFNNEADTPDNFQSRRPNTSFCFLDIRSPGLGDTAMYLCATRAVPQGNQPQHFGDGTRLSIL.

V is TRBV27 and J is TRBJ1-6, with TRBD1 matching over 9 bases. Trimming took 5 bases from V and 7 from J; bases not matched to a gene: 6. This CDR3 is built from 15 residues. The germline CDR1 and CDR2 sequences are MNHEY and SMNVEV (reference sequence). CDR3 protein: CASSLQGAYNSPLHF. DNA of the CDR3: TGTGCCAGCAGTCTACAGGGGGCTTACAATTCACCCCTCCACTTT.

The chain uses TRBV5-6 and TRBJ2-7; D may be TRBD2 (6 bases). The germline V and J ends were trimmed by 4 bases and 0 bases, with 11 bases remaining between them. The CDR3 is 14 amino acids. CDR1 and CDR2 (germline): SGHDT, YYEEEE. As DNA, the CDR3 is TGTGCCAGCAGCCCTCGACTAGACTCCTACGAGCAGTACTTC. It translates to CASSPRLDSYEQYF.

This chain uses TRBV24-1 with TRBJ1-5; 9 bases align to TRBD1. CDR1 KGHDR and CDR2 SFDVKD come from the germline V gene. The CDR3 length is 15 residues. The J segment lost 6 bases and the V segment lost 4 bases, leaving 6 bases of the junction unmatched. The CDR3 here is CATSEGTGKGQPQHF. The CDR3 nucleotides read TGTGCCACCAGTGAAGGGACAGGGAAAGGTCAGCCCCAGCATTTT.